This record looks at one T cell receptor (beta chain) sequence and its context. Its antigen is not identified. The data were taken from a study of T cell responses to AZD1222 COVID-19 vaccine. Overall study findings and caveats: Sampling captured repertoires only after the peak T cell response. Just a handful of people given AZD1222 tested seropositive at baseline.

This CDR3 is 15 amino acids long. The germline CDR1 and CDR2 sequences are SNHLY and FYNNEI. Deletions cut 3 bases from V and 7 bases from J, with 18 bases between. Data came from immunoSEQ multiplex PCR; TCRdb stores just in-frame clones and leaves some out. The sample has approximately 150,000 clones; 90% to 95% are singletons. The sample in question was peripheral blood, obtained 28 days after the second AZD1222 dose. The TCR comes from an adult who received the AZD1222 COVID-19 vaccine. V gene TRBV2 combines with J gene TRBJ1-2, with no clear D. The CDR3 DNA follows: TGTGCCAGCAGTGACCCACTGACCCTGGTGGGTGGCTACACCTTC. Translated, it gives CASSDPLTLVGGYTF. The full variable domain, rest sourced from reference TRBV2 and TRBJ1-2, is EPEVTQTPSHQVTQMGQEVILRCVPISNHLYFYWYRQILGQKVEFLVSFYNNEISEKSEIFDDQFSVERPDGSNFTLKIRSTKLEDSAMYFCASSDPLTLVGGYTFGSGTRLTVV.